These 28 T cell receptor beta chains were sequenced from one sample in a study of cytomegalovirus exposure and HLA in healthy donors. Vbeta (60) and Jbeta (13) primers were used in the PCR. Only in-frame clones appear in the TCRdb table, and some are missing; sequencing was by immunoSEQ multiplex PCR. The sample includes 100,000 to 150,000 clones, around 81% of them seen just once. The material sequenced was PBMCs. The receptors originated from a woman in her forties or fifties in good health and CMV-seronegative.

CDR3: CASSEVAVDTEAFF. The CDR3 DNA is TGTGCCAGCAGTGAGGTGGCCGTGGACACTGAAGCTTTCTTT. The genes are TRBV6-1 and TRBJ1-1, with D unresolved. The CDR3 covers 14 residues. V lost 3 bases and J 3 bases, leaving 11 bases between the germline ends. Looked up from germline, CDR1 is MNHNS and CDR2 is SASEGT.

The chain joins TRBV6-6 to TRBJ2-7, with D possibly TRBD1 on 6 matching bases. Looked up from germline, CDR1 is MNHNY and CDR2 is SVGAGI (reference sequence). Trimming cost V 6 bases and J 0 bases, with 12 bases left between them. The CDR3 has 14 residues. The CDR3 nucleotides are TGTGCCAGCAGACCACAACAGGGCTCCTACGAGCAGTACGTC. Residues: CASRPQQGSYEQYV.

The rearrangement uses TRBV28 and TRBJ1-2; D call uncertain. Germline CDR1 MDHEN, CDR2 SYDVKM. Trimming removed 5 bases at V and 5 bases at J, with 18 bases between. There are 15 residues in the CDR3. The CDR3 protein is CASSQMGLTPYGYTF. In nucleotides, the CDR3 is TGTGCCAGCAGTCAAATGGGCCTCACCCCTTATGGCTACACCTTC.

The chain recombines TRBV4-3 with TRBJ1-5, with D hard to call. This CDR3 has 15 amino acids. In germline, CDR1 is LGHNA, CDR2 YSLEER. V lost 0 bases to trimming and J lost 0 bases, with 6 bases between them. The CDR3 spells CASSQESTSNQPQHF. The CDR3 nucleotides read TGCGCCAGCAGCCAAGAAAGCACTAGCAATCAGCCCCAGCATTTT.

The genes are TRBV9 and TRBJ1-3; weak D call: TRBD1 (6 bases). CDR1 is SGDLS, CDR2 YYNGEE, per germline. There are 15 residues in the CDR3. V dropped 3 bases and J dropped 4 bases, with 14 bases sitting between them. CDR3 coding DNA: TGTGCCAGCAGCGGGTCTTCAGGGGTCGGAAACACCATATATTTT. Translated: CASSGSSGVGNTIYF.

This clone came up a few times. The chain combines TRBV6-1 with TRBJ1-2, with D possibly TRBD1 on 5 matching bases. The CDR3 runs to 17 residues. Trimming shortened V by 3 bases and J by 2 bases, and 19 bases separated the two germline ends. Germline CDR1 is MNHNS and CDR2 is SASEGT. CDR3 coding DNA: TGTGCCAGCAGTGAGCCGGGTCCGGGGGGACTAAACTATGGCTACACCTTC. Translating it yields CASSEPGPGGLNYGYTF.

CDR3 nucleotide sequence: TGTGCCAGCAGCGTAGGGTGGGAGGGAGGGGAGACCCAGTACTTC. It codes for CASSVGWEGGETQYF. The V gene is TRBV9, the J gene TRBJ2-5, with TRBD2 matching 7 bases. The CDR3 is 15 residues long. CDR1 and CDR2 (germline): SGDLS, YYNGEE. Trimming cost V 0 bases and J 5 bases; bases outside gene matches: 7.

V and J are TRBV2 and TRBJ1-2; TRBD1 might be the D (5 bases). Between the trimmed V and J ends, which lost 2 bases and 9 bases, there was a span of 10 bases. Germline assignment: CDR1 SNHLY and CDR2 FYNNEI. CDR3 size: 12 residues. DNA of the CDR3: TGTGCCAGCAGTGAACAGGGAATTCGCTACACCTTC. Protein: CASSEQGIRYTF.

CDR3 DNA: TGCAGCGTTGTGATAGGGAGCACTGAAGCTTTCTTT. Translated, it gives CSVVIGSTEAFF. The J gene is TRBJ1-1, the V gene TRBV29-1, with D uncertain. V lost 4 bases, J lost 4 bases, and 10 bases lay in between. The CDR3 consists of 12 residues. Germline CDR1 is SQVTM and CDR2 is ANQGSEA.

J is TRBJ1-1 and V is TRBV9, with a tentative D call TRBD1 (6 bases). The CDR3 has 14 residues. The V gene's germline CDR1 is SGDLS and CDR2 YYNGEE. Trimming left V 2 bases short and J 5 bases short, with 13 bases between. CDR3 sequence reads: CASSVRQEQTEAFF. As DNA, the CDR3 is TGTGCCAGCAGCGTGCGACAGGAACAAACTGAAGCTTTCTTT.

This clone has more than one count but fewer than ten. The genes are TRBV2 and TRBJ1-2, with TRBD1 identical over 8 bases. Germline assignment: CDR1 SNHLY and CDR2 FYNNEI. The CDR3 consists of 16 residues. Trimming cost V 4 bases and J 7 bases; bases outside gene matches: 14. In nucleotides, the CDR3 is TGTGCCAGCAGTGTCTTCCAGGGGGCAGGAAGGAGTGGCTACACCTTC. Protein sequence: CASSVFQGAGRSGYTF.

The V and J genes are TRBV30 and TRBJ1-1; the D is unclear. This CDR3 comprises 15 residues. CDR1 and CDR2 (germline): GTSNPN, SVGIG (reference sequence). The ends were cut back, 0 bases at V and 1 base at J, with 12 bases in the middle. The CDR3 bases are TGTGCCTGGAGTGTACGGTCGGGAGGGAACACTGAAGCTTTCTTT. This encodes CAWSVRSGGNTEAFF.

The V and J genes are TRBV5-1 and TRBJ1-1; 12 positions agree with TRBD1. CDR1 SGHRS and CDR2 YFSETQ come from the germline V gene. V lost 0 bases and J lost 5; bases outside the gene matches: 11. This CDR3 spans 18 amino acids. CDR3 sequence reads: CASSLDPAGQGAHTEAFF. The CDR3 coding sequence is TGCGCCAGCAGCTTGGATCCTGCGGGACAGGGGGCGCATACTGAAGCTTTCTTT.

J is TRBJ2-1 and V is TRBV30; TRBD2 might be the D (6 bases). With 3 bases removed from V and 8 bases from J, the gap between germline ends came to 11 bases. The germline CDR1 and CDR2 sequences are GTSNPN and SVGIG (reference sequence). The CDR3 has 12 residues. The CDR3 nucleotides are TGTGCCTGGAGCCTACTAGCTCATGAGCAGTTCTTC. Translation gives CAWSLLAHEQFF.

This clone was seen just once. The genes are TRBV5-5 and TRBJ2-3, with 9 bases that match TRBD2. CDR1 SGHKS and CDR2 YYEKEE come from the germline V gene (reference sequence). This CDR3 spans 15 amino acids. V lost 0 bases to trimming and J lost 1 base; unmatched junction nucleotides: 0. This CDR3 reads CASSLGLAGTDTQYF. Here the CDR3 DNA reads TGTGCCAGCAGCTTGGGACTAGCGGGCACAGATACGCAGTATTTT.

The CDR3 region is CASSLDMPGWISGELFF. CDR3 coding DNA: TGTGCCAGCAGCTTAGATATGCCAGGGTGGATATCCGGGGAGCTGTTTTTT. The chain joins TRBV7-9 to TRBJ2-2, with D tentatively TRBD1 (5 bases). The germline gives CDR1 SEHNR, CDR2 FQNEAQ (reference sequence). V was cut by 1 base and J by 6 bases, with 18 bases left in between. This CDR3 is 17 amino acids long.

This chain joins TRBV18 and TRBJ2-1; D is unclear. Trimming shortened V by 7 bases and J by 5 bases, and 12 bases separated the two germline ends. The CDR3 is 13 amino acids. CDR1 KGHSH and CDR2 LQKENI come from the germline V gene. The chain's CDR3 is CASFGQLNNEQFF. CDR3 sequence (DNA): TGTGCCAGCTTTGGGCAGCTTAACAATGAGCAGTTCTTC.

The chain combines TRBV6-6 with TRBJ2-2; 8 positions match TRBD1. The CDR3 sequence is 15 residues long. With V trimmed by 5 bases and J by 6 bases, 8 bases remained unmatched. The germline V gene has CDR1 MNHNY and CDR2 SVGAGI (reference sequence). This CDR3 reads CASSDRGPSAGELFF. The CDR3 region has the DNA TGTGCCAGCAGTGACAGGGGACCCAGCGCCGGGGAGCTGTTTTTT.

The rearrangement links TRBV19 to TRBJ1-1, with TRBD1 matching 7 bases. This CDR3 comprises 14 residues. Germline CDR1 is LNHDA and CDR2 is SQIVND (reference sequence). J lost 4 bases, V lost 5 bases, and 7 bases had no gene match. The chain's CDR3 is CASSRRQGSTEAFF. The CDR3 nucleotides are TGTGCCAGTAGTCGGCGACAGGGAAGCACTGAAGCTTTCTTT.

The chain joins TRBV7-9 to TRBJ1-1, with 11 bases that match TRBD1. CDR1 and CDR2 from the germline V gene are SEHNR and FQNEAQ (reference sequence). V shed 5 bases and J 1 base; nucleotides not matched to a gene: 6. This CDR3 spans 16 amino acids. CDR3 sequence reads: CASSLGDRGRNTEAFF. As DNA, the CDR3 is TGTGCCAGCAGCCTAGGGGACAGGGGGAGGAACACTGAAGCTTTCTTT. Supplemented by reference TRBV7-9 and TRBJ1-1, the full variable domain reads DTGVSQNPRHKITKRGQNVTFRCDPISEHNRLYWYRQTLGQGPEFLTYFQNEAQLEKSRLLSDRFSAERPKGSFSTLEIQRTEQGDSAMYLCASSLGDRGRNTEAFFGQGTRLTVV.

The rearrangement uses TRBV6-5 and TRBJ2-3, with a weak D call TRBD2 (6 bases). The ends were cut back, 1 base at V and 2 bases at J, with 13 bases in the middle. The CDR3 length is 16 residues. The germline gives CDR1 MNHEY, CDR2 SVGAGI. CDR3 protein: CASSYFMASATDTQYF. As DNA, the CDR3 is TGTGCCAGCAGTTACTTCATGGCTAGCGCCACAGATACGCAGTATTTT.

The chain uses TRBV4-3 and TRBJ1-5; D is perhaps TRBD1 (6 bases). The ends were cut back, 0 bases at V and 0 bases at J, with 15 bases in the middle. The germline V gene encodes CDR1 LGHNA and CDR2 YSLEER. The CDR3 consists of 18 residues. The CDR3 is CASSQDWGQGYSNQPQHF. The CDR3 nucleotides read TGCGCCAGCAGCCAAGATTGGGGACAAGGATATAGCAATCAGCCCCAGCATTTT.

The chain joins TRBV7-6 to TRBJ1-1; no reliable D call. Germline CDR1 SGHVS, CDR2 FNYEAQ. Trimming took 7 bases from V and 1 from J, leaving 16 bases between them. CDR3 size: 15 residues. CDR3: CASILGRLGNTEAFF. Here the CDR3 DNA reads TGTGCCAGCATCTTGGGCAGGCTGGGGAACACTGAAGCTTTCTTT.

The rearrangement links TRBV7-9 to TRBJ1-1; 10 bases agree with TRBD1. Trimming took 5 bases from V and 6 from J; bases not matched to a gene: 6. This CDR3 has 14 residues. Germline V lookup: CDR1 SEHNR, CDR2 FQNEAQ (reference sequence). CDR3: CASSPRQGAAEAFF. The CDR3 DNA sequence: TGTGCCAGCAGCCCCAGACAGGGGGCCGCTGAAGCTTTCTTT.

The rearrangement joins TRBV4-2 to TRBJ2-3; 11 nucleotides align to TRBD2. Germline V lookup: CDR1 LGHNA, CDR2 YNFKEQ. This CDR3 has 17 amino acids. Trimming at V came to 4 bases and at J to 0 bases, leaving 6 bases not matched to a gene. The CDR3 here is CASSRLLAGGSTDTQYF. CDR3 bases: TGTGCCAGCAGCCGCCTCCTAGCGGGAGGTAGCACAGATACGCAGTATTTT.

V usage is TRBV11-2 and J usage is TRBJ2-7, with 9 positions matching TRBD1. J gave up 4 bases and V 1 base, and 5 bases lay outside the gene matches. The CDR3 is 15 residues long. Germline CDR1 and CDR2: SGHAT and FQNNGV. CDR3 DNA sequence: TGTGCCAGCAGCTTAGGGGGACAGGGTGGATACGAGCAGTACTTC. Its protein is CASSLGGQGGYEQYF.

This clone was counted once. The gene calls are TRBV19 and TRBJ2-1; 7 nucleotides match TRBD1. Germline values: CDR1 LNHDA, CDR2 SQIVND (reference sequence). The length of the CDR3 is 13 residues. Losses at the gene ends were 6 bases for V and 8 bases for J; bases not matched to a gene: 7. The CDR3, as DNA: TGTGCCAGTAGCCGACAGGGTTTGGATGAGCAGTTCTTC. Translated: CASSRQGLDEQFF.

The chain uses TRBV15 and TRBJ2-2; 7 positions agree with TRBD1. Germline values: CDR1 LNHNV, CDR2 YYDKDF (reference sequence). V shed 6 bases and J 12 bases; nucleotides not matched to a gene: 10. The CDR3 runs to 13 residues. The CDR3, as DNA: TGTGCCACCAGTCCCTACCGGGACAGTAAGCTGTTTTTT. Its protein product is CATSPYRDSKLFF.